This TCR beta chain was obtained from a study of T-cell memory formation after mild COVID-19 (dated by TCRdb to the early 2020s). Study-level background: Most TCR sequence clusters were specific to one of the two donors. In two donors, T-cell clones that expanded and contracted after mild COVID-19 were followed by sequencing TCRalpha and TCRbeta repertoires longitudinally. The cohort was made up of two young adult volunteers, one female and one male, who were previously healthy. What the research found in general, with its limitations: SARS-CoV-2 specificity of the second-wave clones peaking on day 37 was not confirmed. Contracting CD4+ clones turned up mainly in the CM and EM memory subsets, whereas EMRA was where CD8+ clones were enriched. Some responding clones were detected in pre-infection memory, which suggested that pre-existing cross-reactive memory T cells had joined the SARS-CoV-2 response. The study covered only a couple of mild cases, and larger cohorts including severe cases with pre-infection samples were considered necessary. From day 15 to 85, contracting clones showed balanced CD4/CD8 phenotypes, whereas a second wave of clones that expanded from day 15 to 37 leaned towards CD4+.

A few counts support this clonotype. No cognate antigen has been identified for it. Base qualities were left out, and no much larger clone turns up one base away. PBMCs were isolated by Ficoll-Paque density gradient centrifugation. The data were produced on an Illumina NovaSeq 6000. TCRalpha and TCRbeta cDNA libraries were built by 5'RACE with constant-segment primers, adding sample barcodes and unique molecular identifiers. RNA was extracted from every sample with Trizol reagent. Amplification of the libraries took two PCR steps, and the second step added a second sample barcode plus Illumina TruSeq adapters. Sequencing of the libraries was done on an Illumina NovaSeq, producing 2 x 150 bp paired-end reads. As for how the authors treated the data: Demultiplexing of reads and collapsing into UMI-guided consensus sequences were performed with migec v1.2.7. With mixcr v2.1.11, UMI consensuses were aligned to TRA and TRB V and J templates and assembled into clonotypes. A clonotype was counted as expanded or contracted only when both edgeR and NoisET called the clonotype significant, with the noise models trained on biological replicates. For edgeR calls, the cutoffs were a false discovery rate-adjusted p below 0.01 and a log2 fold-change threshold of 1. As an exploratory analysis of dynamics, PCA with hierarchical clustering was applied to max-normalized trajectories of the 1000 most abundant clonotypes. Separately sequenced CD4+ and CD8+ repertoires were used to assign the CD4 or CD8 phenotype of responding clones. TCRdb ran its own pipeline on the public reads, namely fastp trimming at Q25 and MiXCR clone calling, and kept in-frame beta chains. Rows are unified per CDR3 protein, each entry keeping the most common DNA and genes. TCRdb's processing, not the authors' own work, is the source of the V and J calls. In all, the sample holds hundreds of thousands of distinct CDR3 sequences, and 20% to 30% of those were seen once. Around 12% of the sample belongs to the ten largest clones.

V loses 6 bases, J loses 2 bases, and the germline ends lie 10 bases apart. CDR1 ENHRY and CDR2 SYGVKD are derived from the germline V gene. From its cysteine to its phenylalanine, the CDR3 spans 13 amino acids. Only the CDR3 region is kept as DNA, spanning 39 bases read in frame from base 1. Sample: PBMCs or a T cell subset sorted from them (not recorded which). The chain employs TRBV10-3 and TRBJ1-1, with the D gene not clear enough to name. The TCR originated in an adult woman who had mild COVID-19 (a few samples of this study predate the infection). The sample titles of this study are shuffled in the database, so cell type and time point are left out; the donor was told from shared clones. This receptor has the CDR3 CAIRVEHNTEAFF. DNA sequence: TGTGCCATCAGGGTTGAGCATAACACTGAAGCTTTCTTT.